The subject of this entry is one T cell receptor beta chain. Trimming took 4 bases from V and 5 from J, leaving 6 bases between them. The CDR3 has 11 residues. CDR1 is SGHRS, CDR2 YFSETQ, per germline. Fresh peripheral blood, approximately 10 ml, yielded the PBMCs. The record originates from a study of T cells in Graves' hyperthyroidism and ophthalmopathy. TCR beta CDR3 sequences were amplified from RNA transcripts. RT-PCR in the first round (using the HTBI primer set) targeted the TCR CDR3. Via MiXCR, TCRdb re-called the multiplex PCR reads, giving one row per CDR3 protein. The table records some 620,000 distinct CDR3 sequences, about a sixth of them present only once.

This receptor was identified in a woman between 25 and 40 years old with Graves' hyperthyroidism. The chain uses TRBV5-1 and TRBJ1-2; D is ambiguous. The sample taken for sequencing was blood. The CDR3 loop reads CASSTGYGYTF. For the CDR3, the DNA is TGCGCCAGCAGCACGGGTTATGGCTACACCTTC.